This T cell receptor (beta chain) is drawn from a study of blood T cell repertoires in COVID-19. Across the whole study: Sites across the United States, Italy and Spain contributed samples from acute and convalescent COVID-19. Sources were T cells, B-cell-depleted T cells, or PBMCs; the material itself was cDNA or gDNA.

In the original analysis: Estimated nucleated cell counts came from reference gene primer amplification. TCRdb keeps only in-frame clones here, not all; method: immunoSEQ multiplex PCR. V and J calls and clone size are those listed in that table; D and trimming were worked out from the DNA. In the table there are about 200,000 clones, 70% to 90% of which are singletons. This CDR3 has 12 amino acids. V dropped 5 bases and J dropped 7 bases, with 9 bases sitting between them. The germline CDR1 and CDR2 sequences are LGHDT and YNNKEL (reference sequence). The chain has TRBV3-1 (or the pseudogene TRBV3-2) and TRBJ1-5; D perhaps matches TRBD1 (5 bases). Sequenced: peripheral blood. The sequence was collected from a middle-aged man with acute or convalescent COVID-19. The CDR3 coding sequence is TGTGCCAGCAGCTCGGGACTACAGCCCCAGCATTTT. It yields the protein CASSSGLQPQHF.